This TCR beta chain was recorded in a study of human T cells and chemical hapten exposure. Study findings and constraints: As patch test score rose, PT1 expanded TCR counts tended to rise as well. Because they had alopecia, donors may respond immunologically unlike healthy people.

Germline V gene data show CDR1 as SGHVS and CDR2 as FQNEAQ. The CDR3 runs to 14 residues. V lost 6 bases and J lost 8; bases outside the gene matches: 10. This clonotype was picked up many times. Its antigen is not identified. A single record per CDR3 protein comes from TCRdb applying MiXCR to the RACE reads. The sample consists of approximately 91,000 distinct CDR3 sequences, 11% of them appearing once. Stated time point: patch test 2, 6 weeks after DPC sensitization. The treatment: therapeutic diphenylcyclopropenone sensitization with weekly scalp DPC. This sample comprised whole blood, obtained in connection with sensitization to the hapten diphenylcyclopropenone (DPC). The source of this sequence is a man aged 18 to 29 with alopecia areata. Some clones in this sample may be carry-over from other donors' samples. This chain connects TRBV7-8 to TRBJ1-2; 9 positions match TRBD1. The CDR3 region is CASRQGTGWEGYTF. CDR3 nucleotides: TGTGCCAGCAGACAAGGGACAGGGTGGGAAGGCTACACCTTC.